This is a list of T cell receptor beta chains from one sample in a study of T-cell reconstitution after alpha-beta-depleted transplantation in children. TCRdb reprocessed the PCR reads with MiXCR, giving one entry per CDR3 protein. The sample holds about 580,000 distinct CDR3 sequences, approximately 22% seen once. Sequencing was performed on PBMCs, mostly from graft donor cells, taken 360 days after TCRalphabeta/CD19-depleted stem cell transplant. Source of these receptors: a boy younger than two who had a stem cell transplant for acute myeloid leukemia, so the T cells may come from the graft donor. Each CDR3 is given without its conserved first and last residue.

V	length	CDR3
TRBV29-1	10	SVLGLQETQY
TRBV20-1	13	SARTGSLPERTQY
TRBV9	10	ASSVGRDTQY
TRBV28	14	ASSSFEGQPYNEQF
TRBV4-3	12	ASSQEFSVYEQY
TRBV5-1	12	ASSLVGSRNEQF
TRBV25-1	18	ASSNVGGALRAPMNTEAF
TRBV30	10	AWSVQGNEQY
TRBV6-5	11	ASSWGSYNEQF
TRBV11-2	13	ASSFRHGGGDEQY
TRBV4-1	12	ASSQAGYQETQY
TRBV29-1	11	SVKALMNTEAF
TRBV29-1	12	SVSGDRGDYGYT
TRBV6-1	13	ASSLTRDRAVTQY
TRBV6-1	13	ASSEDETRSDFRF
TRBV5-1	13	ASRRTGEAPDTQY
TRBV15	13	ATSFRAGRGETQY
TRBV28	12	ASSLGTVLYEQY
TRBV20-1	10	SARHGADTQY
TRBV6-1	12	ASSPWGPYNEQF
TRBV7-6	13	ASSLTLDGLNEQF
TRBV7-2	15	ASTDLGTSGGPGIQY
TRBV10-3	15	AINTDGRGTGANVLT
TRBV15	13	ATSREAGMNTEAF
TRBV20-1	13	SASSSGGPWNEQF
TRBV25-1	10	ASRDRVYEQY
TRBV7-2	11	ASSSTWGDTQY
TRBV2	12	ASLERGRTYEQY
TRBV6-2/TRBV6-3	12	ASIDRGLNNEQF
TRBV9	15	ASSGDRPVGVQETQY
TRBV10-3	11	AILMGPKHEQY
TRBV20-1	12	SARARGAGEKLF